What follows are 25 T cell receptor beta chains derived from one specimen sequenced in a study of T cell responses to AZD1222 COVID-19 vaccine. The protocol was immunoSEQ multiplex PCR, while the TCRdb copy is restricted to in-frame clones and leaves out a portion. Of roughly 140,000 clones in the sample, around nine tenths were seen once. This material consisted of peripheral blood, taken on day 0 of AZD1222 vaccination. Receptors were obtained from an adult in good health.

The rearrangement uses TRBV4-2 and TRBJ1-2; D uncertain. The CDR3 runs 15 residues. Trimming cost V 0 bases and J 8 bases, with 16 bases left between them. CDR1 and CDR2 (germline): LGHNA, YNFKEQ. The CDR3 loop reads CASSQDFGQVGGYTF. CDR3 nucleotides: TGTGCCAGCAGCCAAGATTTCGGCCAGGTTGGAGGCTACACCTTC.

The rearrangement joins TRBV9 to TRBJ2-5; D remains unclear. CDR3 length equals 13 residues. V gave up 0 bases and J gave up 2 bases, with 5 bases separating them. Germline V gene data show CDR1 as SGDLS and CDR2 as YYNGEE. The CDR3 protein is CASSVGQQETQYF. The CDR3 bases are TGTGCCAGCAGCGTAGGGCAGCAAGAGACCCAGTACTTC.

The rearrangement uses TRBV5-1 and TRBJ1-1; 9 bases align to TRBD1. Per germline, CDR1 SGHRS and CDR2 YFSETQ. This CDR3 comprises 14 residues. J was trimmed by 4 bases and V by 5 bases; bases with no gene match: 6. CDR3 residues: CASRLQGAGTEAFF. The CDR3 DNA reads TGCGCCAGCAGGCTACAGGGGGCGGGCACTGAAGCTTTCTTT.

The J gene is TRBJ1-1, the V gene TRBV11-2, with D hard to call. CDR3 size: 12 residues. Germline values: CDR1 SGHAT, CDR2 FQNNGV. Trimming left V 8 bases short and J 0 bases short, with 7 bases between. CDR3 coding DNA: TGTGCCAGCTCCAGCATGAACACTGAAGCTTTCTTT. Translated, it gives CASSSMNTEAFF.

V is TRBV6-5 and J is TRBJ2-5; 12 bases align to TRBD2. The germline V gene encodes CDR1 MNHEY and CDR2 SVGAGI. This CDR3 is 15 amino acids long. V was clipped by 3 bases and J by 2 bases; unmatched bases: 1. As DNA, the CDR3 is TGTGCCAGCAGTTATACTAGCGGGAGGCAAGAGACCCAGTACTTC. It is translated as CASSYTSGRQETQYF.

This chain links TRBV9 with TRBJ2-2; D is uncertain. CDR3 length equals 15 residues. CDR1 is SGDLS, CDR2 YYNGEE, per germline. V was pared by 3 bases and J by 2 bases, with 11 bases between. CDR3 bases: TGTGCCAGCAGCGAACCGGGTGCTAACACCGGGGAGCTGTTTTTT. Its protein is CASSEPGANTGELFF.

The rearrangement links TRBV11-2 to TRBJ2-5; D perhaps matches TRBD2 (6 bases). Trimming took 2 bases from V and 2 from J, leaving 18 bases between them. CDR1 is SGHAT, CDR2 FQNNGV, per germline. This CDR3 region has 17 residues. The CDR3 protein is CASSLNLGMEGQETQYF. The DNA of the CDR3 is TGTGCCAGCAGCTTAAACCTGGGGATGGAGGGGCAAGAGACCCAGTACTTC.

The chain uses TRBV6-2 or TRBV6-3 and TRBJ2-5; tentative D call: TRBD2 (5 bases). Germline lookup yields CDR1 MNHEY and CDR2 SVGEGT. V gave up 0 bases and J gave up 5 bases, with 10 bases separating them. CDR3 length equals 14 residues. The CDR3, as DNA: TGTGCCAGCAGTTACTCGGGCGGGCGGGAGACCCAGTACTTC. As protein: CASSYSGGRETQYF.

CDR3 bases: TGTGCCAGCACCACAGGGGATCAGCCCCAGCATTTT. Translating gives CASTTGDQPQHF. The chain couples TRBV6-5 to TRBJ1-5; 7 nucleotides align to TRBD1. Germline-derived CDR1 and CDR2 are MNHEY and SVGAGI. J lost 5 bases, V lost 7 bases, and 2 bases had no gene match. This CDR3 has 12 amino acids.

The gene calls are TRBV30 and TRBJ2-7; 14 bases match TRBD2. Germline V gives CDR1 GTSNPN, CDR2 SVGIG (reference sequence). This CDR3 is built from 16 residues. The J segment lost 4 bases and the V segment lost 2 bases, leaving 7 bases of the junction unmatched. The chain's CDR3 is CAWSLGLAGVGYEQYF. In DNA, the CDR3 is TGTGCCTGGAGTCTGGGACTAGCGGGAGTAGGGTACGAGCAGTACTTC.

Concerning this clone itself: Other DNA variants within this sample encode the same CDR3. The chain carries TRBV6-5 and TRBJ1-1; the D gene is possibly TRBD1 (5 bases). The CDR3 spans 13 residues. V gave up 4 bases and J gave up 5 bases, with 11 bases separating them. Germline V lookup: CDR1 MNHEY, CDR2 SVGAGI. CDR3 nucleotide sequence: TGTGCCAGCAGTTTGGGGGGAGGAACTGAAGCTTTCTTT. Protein sequence: CASSLGGGTEAFF.

This rearrangement joins TRBV21-1 to TRBJ1-5. TRBV21-1 is annotated as a pseudogene. The CDR3 length is 18 residues. CDR3 region: CASTNIPPGALSNQPQHF. DNA for the CDR3: TGTGCCAGCACCAACATCCCCCCGGGGGCTTTGAGCAATCAGCCCCAGCATTTT.

In regard to this clone: Within the sample, other DNA sequences also encode this same CDR3. The chain uses TRBV10-2 and TRBJ1-5, with D possibly being TRBD1 (5 bases). In germline, CDR1 is WSHSY, CDR2 SAAADI. The V end was cut by 6 bases, the J end by 6 bases, with 15 bases between. The CDR3 has 14 amino acids. CDR3 coding DNA: TGCGCCAGCAGCTACGGCCAGGGTGGTCAGCCCCAGCATTTT. Its protein is CASSYGQGGQPQHF.

V usage is TRBV6-5 and J usage is TRBJ2-7; D might be TRBD1 (6 bases). V was shortened by 0 bases and J by 0 bases, with 9 bases between the two germline ends. Germline V gene data show CDR1 as MNHEY and CDR2 as SVGAGI. The CDR3 totals 15 residues. The CDR3 DNA reads TGTGCCAGCAGTTACTCGAGGGGGAGCTCCTACGAGCAGTACTTC. Its protein product is CASSYSRGSSYEQYF.

The gene calls are TRBV11-1 and TRBJ1-3; no clear D. Germline lookup yields CDR1 SGHAT and CDR2 FQDESV (reference sequence). The CDR3 contains 16 residues. The ends were cut back, 4 bases at V and 1 base at J, with 14 bases in the middle. The CDR3 bases are TGTGCCAGCAGCTCACCAGGTCGACCGTCTGGAAACACCATATATTTT. This translates into CASSSPGRPSGNTIYF.

J is TRBJ2-2 and V is TRBV15; D is possibly TRBD1 or TRBD2 (5 bases each). Germline V gene data show CDR1 as LNHNV and CDR2 as YYDKDF (reference sequence). The V end lost 2 bases, the J end lost 0 bases, and 16 bases lay between the germline ends. CDR3 length: 18 residues. This CDR3 is CATSRTQEVLANTGELFF. The DNA for the CDR3 is TGTGCCACCAGCAGAACACAGGAGGTTTTAGCGAACACCGGGGAGCTGTTTTTT.

Written as DNA, the CDR3 is TGTGCCAGCAGCCAAGATAGAGGGGGAGAGGCAGATACGCAGTATTTT. This sequence encodes CASSQDRGGEADTQYF. The chain links TRBV3-1 (or the pseudogene TRBV3-2) to TRBJ2-3; weak D call: TRBD1 (6 bases). The germline gives CDR1 LGHDT, CDR2 YNNKEL (reference sequence). This CDR3 region has 16 residues. V was cut by 0 bases and J by 4 bases, with 14 bases left in between.

A word on this clone: Additional DNA sequences in this sample encode the identical CDR3. The rearrangement uses TRBV10-3 and TRBJ2-5, with a weak D call TRBD1 (5 bases). V was trimmed by 6 bases and J by 5 bases, leaving 10 bases between them. There are 12 residues in the CDR3. Germline values: CDR1 ENHRY, CDR2 SYGVKD. The CDR3 region is CAISDSSETQYF. CDR3 in DNA: TGTGCCATCAGCGACAGTTCCGAGACCCAGTACTTC.

The V and J genes are TRBV10-3 and TRBJ1-4; maybe TRBD1 (6 bases). This CDR3 spans 13 amino acids. Trimming pared 8 bases from V and 3 bases from J, leaving 10 bases between. Looked up from germline, CDR1 is ENHRY and CDR2 is SYGVKD. The CDR3 DNA is TGTGCCATCCGGGGGGGCCCTAATGAAAAACTGTTTTTT. Its translation is CAIRGGPNEKLFF.

The chain employs TRBV19 and TRBJ2-7; D may be TRBD1 (5 bases). Per the germline V gene, CDR1 is LNHDA and CDR2 is SQIVND (reference sequence). V was cut by 8 bases and J by 4 bases, with 12 bases left in between. The CDR3 runs to 12 residues. CDR3 protein: CASGPGQYEQYF. In nucleotides, the CDR3 is TGTGCCAGTGGTCCAGGGCAGTACGAGCAGTACTTC.

The gene calls are TRBV5-6 and TRBJ1-1; a possible D gene is TRBD1 (5 bases). CDR1 SGHDT and CDR2 YYEEEE come from the germline V gene. Trimming took off 4 bases at V and 3 bases at J, with 16 bases between the two ends. This CDR3 spans 15 amino acids. CDR3: CASSPRQTKDTEAFF. The DNA of the CDR3 is TGTGCCAGCAGCCCTCGACAGACTAAGGACACTGAAGCTTTCTTT.

This clone is medium-sized (0.01 to 0.1%) in the sample. The same CDR3 also results from other DNA sequences found in this sample. V usage is TRBV11-1 and J usage is TRBJ2-7; 8 nucleotides match TRBD1. Losses at the gene ends were 3 bases for V and 4 bases for J; bases not matched to a gene: 5. CDR3 length equals 14 residues. Germline V gene sequence: CDR1 SGHAT, CDR2 FQDESV (reference sequence). The CDR3 nucleotides are TGTGCCAGCAGCTTCGGACAGGGCGGGTACGAGCAGTACTTC. Its protein is CASSFGQGGYEQYF.

The V call is TRBV28, the J call TRBJ1-6; D gene unclear. V lost 2 bases to trimming and J lost 2 bases, with 1 base between them. Germline CDR1 MDHEN, CDR2 SYDVKM. The CDR3 consists of 13 residues. The CDR3 loop reads CASSLPYNSPLHF. CDR3 nucleotides: TGTGCCAGCAGTTTACCCTATAATTCACCCCTCCACTTT. The variable domain in full, completed from reference TRBV28 and TRBJ1-6, reads DVKVTQSSRYLVKRTGEKVFLECVQDMDHENMFWYRQDPGLGLRLIYFSYDVKMKEKGDIPEGYSVSREKKERFSLILESASTNQTSMYLCASSLPYNSPLHFGNGTRLTVT.

This clone was seen only once. This chain uses TRBV4-1 with TRBJ2-3; 7 bases agree with TRBD2. V gave up 4 bases and J gave up 6 bases; unmatched junction bases: 13. Germline assignment: CDR1 MGHRA and CDR2 YSYEKL. The CDR3 sequence is 16 residues long. The CDR3: CASSPPQAGVVDTQYF. The DNA for the CDR3 is TGCGCCAGCAGCCCCCCCCAGGCGGGAGTAGTGGATACGCAGTATTTT.

This chain links TRBV28 with TRBJ1-5; 8 positions agree with TRBD1. Unmatched junction bases numbered 6, after V lost 2 bases and J lost 3 bases. The CDR3 has 16 amino acids. CDR1 is MDHEN, CDR2 SYDVKM, per germline. CDR3 sequence reads: CASSLIGRGLNQPQHF. DNA of the CDR3: TGTGCCAGCAGTTTAATCGGCAGGGGGCTCAATCAGCCCCAGCATTTT.